This T cell receptor (beta chain) was found in a study of monozygotic twins with inflammatory bowel disease. Researchers used 3500 ng of total RNA for each TCR library. Using eight separate reactions per sample, the authors generated cDNA. The UMIs carried a 6-nucleotide sample barcode, and they were added by template switching. Nested amplification of TCRalpha and TCRbeta cDNA involved two PCRs of around 16 and 10 cycles. TCRdb processed the 5' RACE reads again and assigns one entry to each CDR3 protein, with no DNA. This sample lists approximately 420,000 distinct CDR3 sequences; its ten largest clones have 2.4%. This CDR3 has 11 amino acids. CDR1 is MGHDK and CDR2 is SYGVNS in the germline V gene.

This sequence originates from a human donor with ulcerative colitis or Crohn's disease, or a healthy co-twin of an affected twin (not recorded which). The sample taken for sequencing was blood. This chain uses TRBV25-1 with TRBJ2-7; TCRdb calls TRBD1, which cannot be checked without DNA. The CDR3 protein is CASSEGRGHRF.